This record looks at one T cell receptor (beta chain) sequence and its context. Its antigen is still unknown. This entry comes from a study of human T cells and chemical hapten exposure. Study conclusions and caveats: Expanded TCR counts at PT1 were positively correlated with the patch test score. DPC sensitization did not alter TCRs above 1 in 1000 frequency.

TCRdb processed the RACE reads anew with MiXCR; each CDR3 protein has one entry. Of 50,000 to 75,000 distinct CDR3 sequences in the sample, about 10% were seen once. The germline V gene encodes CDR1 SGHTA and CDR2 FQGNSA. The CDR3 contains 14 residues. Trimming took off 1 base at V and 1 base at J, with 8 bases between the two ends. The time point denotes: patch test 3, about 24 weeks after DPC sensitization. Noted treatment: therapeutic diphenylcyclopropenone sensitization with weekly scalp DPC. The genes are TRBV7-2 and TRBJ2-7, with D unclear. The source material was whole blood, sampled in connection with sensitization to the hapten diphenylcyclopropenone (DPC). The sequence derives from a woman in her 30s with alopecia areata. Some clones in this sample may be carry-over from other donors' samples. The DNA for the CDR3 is TGTGCCAGCAGCTTAGATGGTCGGTCCTACGAGCAGTACTTC. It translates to CASSLDGRSYEQYF.